This TCR beta chain was sequenced during a study of Graves' ophthalmopathy and Graves' hyperthyroidism. RNA transcripts provided the template for amplifying TCR beta CDR3 regions. An opening RT-PCR round employed HTBI primers and preceded a second-round multiplex PCR. TCRdb redid the calling of the multiplex PCR reads with MiXCR, one entry per CDR3 protein. The table records 500,000 to 700,000 distinct CDR3 sequences, 22% of them present only once. This clonotype has ten or more counts. Its specificity is unknown. Germline V gives CDR1 GTSNPN, CDR2 SVGIG (reference sequence). This CDR3 has 14 residues. Trimming stripped 0 bases from V and 4 bases from J, with 12 bases between. Stable hyperthyroidism denotes an absence of ophthalmopathy throughout 18 months of follow-up. Overall study results and limits: Most expanded clonotypes in thyroid above 0.001 frequency also showed up in blood.

The sequenced sample consisted of peripheral blood. The clonotype comes from a woman between 18 and 29 years old with stable Graves' hyperthyroidism. Some clones in this sample may be carry-over from other donors' samples. This chain links TRBV30 with TRBJ1-1; perhaps TRBD1 as D (6 bases). In nucleotides, the CDR3 is TGTGCCTGGAGTGTACGGGGGGGCGTCACTGAAGCTTTCTTT. The encoded protein is CAWSVRGGVTEAFF.